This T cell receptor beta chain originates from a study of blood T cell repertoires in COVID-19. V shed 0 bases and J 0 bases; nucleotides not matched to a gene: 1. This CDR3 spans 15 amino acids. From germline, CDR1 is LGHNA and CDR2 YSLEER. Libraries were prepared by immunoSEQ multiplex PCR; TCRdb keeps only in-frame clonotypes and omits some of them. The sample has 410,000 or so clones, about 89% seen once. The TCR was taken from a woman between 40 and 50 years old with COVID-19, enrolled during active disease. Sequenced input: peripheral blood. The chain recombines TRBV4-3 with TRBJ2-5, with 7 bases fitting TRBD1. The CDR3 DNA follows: TGCGCCAGCAGCCAAGATACAGGGGACCAAGAGACCCAGTACTTC. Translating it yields CASSQDTGDQETQYF.